This T cell receptor beta chain came from a study of Graves' ophthalmopathy and Graves' hyperthyroidism. This clonotype was detected many times. The CDR3 sequence is 14 residues long. The germline CDR1 and CDR2 sequences are KGHSH and LQKENI. With 4 bases clipped from V and 3 bases from J, the junction kept 6 bases outside the gene matches. Amplification from RNA transcripts yielded the TCR beta CDR3 regions. An opening RT-PCR round employed HTBI primers and preceded a second-round multiplex PCR. In TCRdb, the multiplex PCR reads were re-called with MiXCR into one record per CDR3 protein. The repertoire holds roughly 170,000 distinct CDR3 sequences, with about two fifths as singletons.

The clonotype was recovered from a man between 25 and 39 years old with Graves' ophthalmopathy. The sequenced material came from peripheral blood. V usage is TRBV18 and J usage is TRBJ2-7; the match to TRBD2 covers 7 bases. The CDR3 protein is CASSHRGEDYEQYF. Written as DNA, the CDR3 is TGTGCCAGCTCACACCGGGGGGAAGACTACGAGCAGTACTTC.